This T cell receptor beta chain was captured in a study of graft-versus-host responses after intestinal transplantation. With regard to this clone: Its antigen is not known.

In germline, CDR1 is SGHTA, CDR2 FQGNSA. This CDR3 contains 15 residues. Trimming took 8 bases from V and 1 from J; bases not matched to a gene: 8. Data came from immunoSEQ multiplex PCR; TCRdb stores just in-frame clones and leaves some out. Here the sample spans about 50,000 clones, roughly 91% being singletons. The clonotype comes from a human donor who was the organ donor for an intestinal transplant. This specimen was unstimulated CD4+ T cells sorted from spleen or lymph node cells, taken before transplant. This sequence joins TRBV7-2 and TRBJ2-5, with 9 bases identical to TRBD1. CDR3 sequence reads: CASSPPGQGQETQYF. The CDR3 nucleotides read TGTGCCAGCTCCCCCCCGGGACAGGGCCAAGAGACCCAGTACTTC.